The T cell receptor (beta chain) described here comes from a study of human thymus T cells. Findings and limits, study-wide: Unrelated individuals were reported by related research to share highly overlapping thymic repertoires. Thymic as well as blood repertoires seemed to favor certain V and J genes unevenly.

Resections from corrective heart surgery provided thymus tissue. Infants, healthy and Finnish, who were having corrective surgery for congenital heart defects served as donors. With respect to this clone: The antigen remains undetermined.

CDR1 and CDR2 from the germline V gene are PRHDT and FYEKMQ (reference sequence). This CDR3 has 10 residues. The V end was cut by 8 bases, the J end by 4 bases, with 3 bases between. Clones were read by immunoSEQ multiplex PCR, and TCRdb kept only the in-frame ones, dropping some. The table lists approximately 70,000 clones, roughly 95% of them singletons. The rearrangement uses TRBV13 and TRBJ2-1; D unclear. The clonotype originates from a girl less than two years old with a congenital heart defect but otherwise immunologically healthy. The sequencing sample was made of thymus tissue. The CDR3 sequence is CASSYNEQFF. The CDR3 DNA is TGTGCCAGCTCTTACAATGAGCAGTTCTTC.